These T cell receptor beta chains were read from a single sample in a study of T cells in Graves' hyperthyroidism and ophthalmopathy. TCRdb re-derived calls from the multiplex PCR reads in MiXCR, one entry per CDR3 protein. The profile shows more than 350,000 distinct CDR3 sequences, 15% of them singletons. Sequences were obtained from blood. The receptors were sampled from a woman aged 55-69 years with Graves' ophthalmopathy. CDR3s include the opening cysteine and the closing phenylalanine or tryptophan. Each record gives: D gene, J gene, clone size, V gene, CDR3 protein, CDR3 DNA. D genes are given only for firm matches. Clone size is not always given. Where it is, it says once, few, many or a class for expanded clones.

TRBD2,TRBJ2-7,few,TRBV10-3,CAIRRTSGTGEQYF,TGTGCCATCAGGAGGACTAGCGGGACGGGGGAGCAGTACTTC
NA,TRBJ1-3,NA,TRBV6-1,CASTDRISGNTIYF,TGTGCCAGCACTGACAGGATCTCTGGAAACACCATATATTTT
TRBD1,TRBJ1-2,many,TRBV10-3,CAISEDRGLYGYTF,TGTGCCATCAGTGAGGACAGGGGGCTTTATGGCTACACCTTC
NA,TRBJ2-7,many,TRBV20-1,CSARDPGLSYEQYF,TGCAGTGCTAGAGATCCGGGACTTTCCTACGAGCAGTACTTC
NA,TRBJ2-3,many,TRBV2,CASSEAPRGVTDTQYF,TGTGCCAGCAGTGAAGCGCCCCGGGGCGTCACAGATACGCAGTATTTT
NA,TRBJ1-1,many,TRBV6-1,CASSGRGEAFF,TGTGCCAGCAGTGGCCGGGGTGAAGCTTTCTTT
TRBD1,TRBJ2-5,NA,TRBV4-1,CASSQIGRGKETQYF,TGCGCCAGCAGCCAAATCGGCAGGGGGAAAGAGACCCAGTACTTC
TRBD1,TRBJ2-5,NA,TRBV12-5,CASGLGRGTGGGETQYF,TGTGCTAGTGGTTTGGGCCGCGGGACAGGGGGCGGCGAGACCCAGTACTTC
NA,TRBJ2-5,many,TRBV11-2,CASSRDRSETQYF,TGTGCCAGCAGCCGGGACCGGTCGGAGACCCAGTACTTC
TRBD2,TRBJ2-6,many,TRBV24-1,CATSDTRGGGRGANVLTF,TGTGCCACCAGTGATACACGCGGGGGGGGACGTGGGGCCAACGTCCTGACTTTC
TRBD2,TRBJ2-7,NA,TRBV11-2,CASSLGLSPSYEQYF,TGTGCCAGCAGCTTGGGACTATCTCCCTCCTACGAGCAGTACTTC
TRBD1,TRBJ2-3,few,TRBV29-1,CSTSGTGGTDTQYF,TGCAGCACTTCCGGGACAGGGGGCACAGATACGCAGTATTTT
NA,TRBJ1-1,many,TRBV27,CASSPPSRGEAFF,TGTGCCAGCAGTCCCCCGAGTAGGGGGGAAGCTTTCTTT
NA,TRBJ1-4,NA,TRBV29-1,CSVEDPRHGDEKLFF,TGCAGCGTTGAAGATCCGCGACATGGGGATGAAAAACTGTTTTTT
NA,TRBJ1-4,many,TRBV11-2,CASSLDPLSNEKLFF,TGTGCCAGCAGCTTAGACCCCCTTTCTAATGAAAAACTGTTTTTT
NA,TRBJ2-2,few,TRBV10-3,CAIRTNTGELFF,TGTGCCATCAGAACGAACACCGGGGAGCTGTTTTTT
TRBD2,TRBJ2-5,many,TRBV6-1,CASSQGGTSGSGAQYF,TGTGCCAGCAGTCAAGGAGGGACTAGCGGCTCGGGGGCCCAGTACTTC
TRBD2,TRBJ2-5,many,TRBV28,CASSLNLLAEYQETQYF,TGTGCCAGCAGCCTAAACTTACTAGCGGAGTACCAAGAGACCCAGTACTTC
NA,TRBJ1-5,many,TRBV4-1,CASSQDGGANQPQHF,TGCGCCAGCAGCCAAGATGGGGGGGCCAATCAGCCCCAGCATTTT
TRBD1,TRBJ1-5,NA,TRBV5-1,CASRASGTGRGQPQHF,TGCGCCAGCAGGGCCTCCGGGACAGGGAGGGGTCAGCCCCAGCATTTT
NA,TRBJ2-1,NA,TRBV20-1,CSATPHEQFF,TGCAGTGCTACCCCACATGAGCAGTTCTTC
TRBD2,TRBJ2-3,many,TRBV28,CASSLLGGRAADTQYF,TGTGCCAGCAGTTTACTAGGCGGGAGGGCCGCAGATACGCAGTATTTT